These 28 T cell receptor beta chains were all obtained from the same sample, sequenced in a study of blood T cell repertoires in COVID-19. The assay was immunoSEQ multiplex PCR, and TCRdb's table has in-frame clones only and misses some. Seen here are roughly 200,000 clones, around 82% observed once, and the top ten hold about 5.5%. Sequencing used PBMCs or T cells enriched from blood (not recorded which). These receptors were taken from a woman aged 55-75 years with acute COVID-19.

The genes are TRBV10-1 and TRBJ2-2; 7 bases align to TRBD1. The CDR3 loop spans 14 amino acids. J gave up 5 bases and V 4 bases, and 4 bases lay outside the gene matches. The germline gives CDR1 WNHNN, CDR2 SYGVQD (reference sequence). The CDR3 protein is CASSATGATGELFF. In DNA form, the CDR3 reads TGCGCCAGCAGTGCTACAGGGGCGACCGGGGAGCTGTTTTTT.

This sequence joins TRBV18 and TRBJ2-3, with 8 nucleotides matching TRBD2. Germline V gene data show CDR1 as KGHSH and CDR2 as LQKENI. The CDR3 is made up of 16 amino acids. Trimming took 3 bases from V and 1 from J; bases not matched to a gene: 6. CDR3 sequence: CASSPPAAGGTDTQYF. The CDR3, as DNA: TGTGCCAGCTCACCTCCGGCAGCGGGAGGCACAGATACGCAGTATTTT.

The J gene is TRBJ2-3, the V gene TRBV4-2; no clear D gene. Trimming removed 0 bases from V and 2 bases from J, with 6 bases in between. The germline V gene has CDR1 LGHNA and CDR2 YNFKEQ. CDR3 length: 14 amino acids. The DNA for the CDR3 is TGTGCCAGCAGCCAAGATTATATCACAGATACGCAGTATTTT. Translating it yields CASSQDYITDTQYF.

The rearrangement uses TRBV4-3 and TRBJ1-1; D gene uncertain. Trimming stripped 0 bases from V and 1 base from J, with 12 bases between. This CDR3 contains 16 residues. Germline loops: CDR1 LGHNA, CDR2 YSLEER. The CDR3 nucleotides are TGCGCCAGCAGCCAAGATCTGAGGGCCTCGAACACTGAAGCTTTCTTT. Encoded protein: CASSQDLRASNTEAFF.

This clone was recorded a few times. V is TRBV5-1 and J is TRBJ1-2, with D maybe TRBD1 (5 bases). The V end was cut by 0 bases, the J end by 5 bases, with 14 bases between. The CDR3 is 15 residues long. Germline V gene sequence: CDR1 SGHRS, CDR2 YFSETQ. CDR3 DNA: TGCGCCAGCAGCTTGGGTGACAGCCGATCTTATGGCTACACCTTC. Translated, it gives CASSLGDSRSYGYTF.

This clone was seen a single time. The genes are TRBV7-2 and TRBJ1-1; D gene unclear. The germline gives CDR1 SGHTA, CDR2 FQGNSA. CDR3 length: 16 amino acids. With 1 base removed from V and 4 bases from J, the gap between germline ends came to 16 bases. CDR3 region: CASSLVRFAGRTEAFF. In DNA form, the CDR3 reads TGTGCCAGCAGCTTAGTTCGCTTTGCAGGCCGCACTGAAGCTTTCTTT.

This clone was detected a few times. The chain links TRBV4-2 to TRBJ1-2, with D tentatively TRBD1 (6 bases). Trimming stripped 6 bases from V and 7 bases from J, with 15 bases between. Per the germline V gene, CDR1 is LGHNA and CDR2 is YNFKEQ. The CDR3 length is 13 residues. CDR3: CASRLNREAGYTF. CDR3 coding DNA: TGTGCCAGCAGGCTGAACAGGGAAGCTGGCTACACCTTC.

The chain carries TRBV5-8 and TRBJ1-5; D uncertain. V shed 1 base and J shed 7 bases, with 15 bases lying between them. This CDR3 spans 15 amino acids. Germline V lookup: CDR1 SGHTS, CDR2 YDEGEE. The CDR3: CASSLKFPGRQPQHF. CDR3 sequence (DNA): TGTGCCAGCAGCTTGAAATTTCCGGGGAGGCAGCCCCAGCATTTT. Combining the CDR3 with reference TRBV5-8 and TRBJ1-5 gives the whole variable domain EAGVTQSPTHLIKTRGQQATLRCSPISGHTSVYWYQQALGLGLQFLLWYDEGEERNRGNFPPRFSGRQFPNYSSELNVNALELEDSALYLCASSLKFPGRQPQHFGDGTRLSIL.

The gene calls are TRBV7-9 and TRBJ2-7; D perhaps matches TRBD1 (5 bases). V shed 1 base and J shed 0 bases, with 10 bases lying between them. Per germline, CDR1 SEHNR and CDR2 FQNEAQ (reference sequence). The CDR3 loop spans 15 amino acids. The CDR3, as DNA: TGTGCCAGCAGCTTAGAAGGGGCTCTCTCCTACGAGCAGTACTTC. Translating gives CASSLEGALSYEQYF.

The chain carries TRBV7-9 and TRBJ2-7; tentative D call: TRBD1 (6 bases). Germline-derived CDR1 and CDR2 are SEHNR and FQNEAQ (reference sequence). Trimming removed 0 bases from V and 6 bases from J, with 18 bases in between. The CDR3 is made up of 16 amino acids. DNA for the CDR3: TGTGCCAGCAGCTTAGCGTTAGAACGAGGGGGTGGCGAGCAGTACGTC. As protein: CASSLALERGGGEQYV.

J is TRBJ2-2 and V is TRBV11-2; 11 nucleotides line up with TRBD2. With 8 bases clipped from V and 5 bases from J, the junction kept 10 bases outside the gene matches. The CDR3 consists of 16 residues. Germline assignment: CDR1 SGHAT and CDR2 FQNNGV. CDR3 sequence: CASGTSLAGGTGELFF. CDR3 DNA: TGTGCCAGCGGGACCTCTCTAGCGGGGGGAACCGGGGAGCTGTTTTTT.

The V call is TRBV19, the J call TRBJ1-4, with 11 bases that match TRBD1. V shed 3 bases and J 2 bases; nucleotides not matched to a gene: 5. Germline V gives CDR1 LNHDA, CDR2 SQIVND (reference sequence). CDR3 length: 17 residues. CDR3 bases: TGTGCCAGTAGTATGCGGGGACAGGGGGGCACTAATGAAAAACTGTTTTTT. This translates into CASSMRGQGGTNEKLFF.

The chain has TRBV5-5 and TRBJ2-5; 11 nucleotides line up with TRBD2. The V segment lost 2 bases and the J segment 3 bases; nucleotides outside the gene matches: 9. The CDR3 runs to 17 residues. Germline V CDR1 and CDR2: SGHKS, YYEKEE (reference sequence). The chain's CDR3 is CASSLPISGGAEETQYF. CDR3 bases: TGTGCCAGCAGCTTACCCATTAGCGGGGGGGCCGAAGAGACCCAGTACTTC.

The V gene is TRBV9, the J gene TRBJ1-6; possibly TRBD1 for D (5 bases). Germline-derived CDR1 and CDR2 are SGDLS and YYNGEE. Trimming shortened V by 2 bases and J by 9 bases, and 15 bases separated the two germline ends. This CDR3 has 15 amino acids. The chain's CDR3 is CASSVDAGEISPLHF. The CDR3 region has the DNA TGTGCCAGCAGCGTGGACGCGGGGGAGATTTCACCCCTCCACTTT.

This clone was seen only once. The J gene is TRBJ2-2, the V gene TRBV7-9, with D maybe TRBD2 (7 bases). V was shortened by 5 bases and J by 0 bases, with 13 bases between the two germline ends. This CDR3 comprises 16 residues. CDR1 SEHNR and CDR2 FQNEAQ come from the germline V gene (reference sequence). The CDR3 nucleotides read TGTGCCAGCAGCCCCCTAGGGGGGGCGAACACCGGGGAGCTGTTTTTT. This codes for CASSPLGGANTGELFF.

The chain joins TRBV9 to TRBJ1-6; a weak D match, TRBD1 (5 bases). V was shortened by 0 bases and J by 7 bases, with 14 bases between the two germline ends. Looked up from germline, CDR1 is SGDLS and CDR2 is YYNGEE. The CDR3 is 16 residues long. CDR3 loop: CASSVESQGWNSPLHF. The CDR3 coding sequence is TGTGCCAGCAGCGTAGAATCCCAGGGATGGAATTCACCCCTCCACTTT.

Only one count was recorded for this clone. The chain has TRBV18 and TRBJ1-5; 7 nucleotides align to TRBD1. The junction had 3 bases not matched to a gene; V was cut back by 6 bases and J by 4 bases. The CDR3 loop spans 13 amino acids. The germline CDR1 and CDR2 sequences are KGHSH and LQKENI. The CDR3: CASSETGNQPQHF. In DNA form, the CDR3 reads TGTGCCAGCTCTGAGACAGGGAATCAGCCCCAGCATTTT.

The chain has TRBV29-1 and TRBJ1-5, with 9 bases fitting TRBD1. This CDR3 comprises 14 residues. Looked up from germline, CDR1 is SQVTM and CDR2 is ANQGSEA. V lost 6 bases and J lost 3; bases outside the gene matches: 6. This CDR3 is CSVAGTGYNQPQHF. The CDR3 nucleotides are TGCAGCGTCGCCGGGACAGGGTACAATCAGCCCCAGCATTTT.

This chain links TRBV30 with TRBJ2-7, with no clear D. Germline V gives CDR1 GTSNPN, CDR2 SVGIG (reference sequence). The CDR3 consists of 12 residues. Deletions cut 4 bases from V and 2 bases from J, with 9 bases between. CDR3 in amino acids: CAWNQAPYEQYF. The CDR3, as DNA: TGTGCCTGGAATCAGGCTCCCTACGAGCAGTACTTC.

This chain connects TRBV29-1 to TRBJ2-3; perhaps TRBD2 as D (6 bases). The CDR3 length is 14 residues. CDR1 and CDR2 from the germline V gene are SQVTM and ANQGSEA. V lost 6 bases, J lost 2 bases, and 15 bases lay in between. The CDR3 nucleotides read TGCAGCGTGGGGACTTCCCTATCCACAGATACGCAGTATTTT. Protein: CSVGTSLSTDTQYF.

The J gene is TRBJ1-5, the V gene TRBV5-1; D is undetermined. Trimming left V 5 bases short and J 4 bases short, with 13 bases between. Germline CDR1 reads SGHRS; CDR2 reads YFSETQ. The CDR3 spans 14 residues. The CDR3 loop is CASSRTGPNQPQHF. The CDR3 DNA is TGCGCCAGCAGTCGGACTGGACCTAATCAGCCCCAGCATTTT. The whole variable domain, filled in from reference TRBV5-1 and TRBJ1-5, reads KAGVTQTPRYLIKTRGQQVTLSCSPISGHRSVSWYQQTPGQGLQFLFEYFSETQRNKGNFPGRFSGRQFSNSRSEMNVSTLELGDSALYLCASSRTGPNQPQHFGDGTRLSIL.

This clone appeared once. V is TRBV11-2 and J is TRBJ2-1; 10 bases align to TRBD1. Trimming at V came to 4 bases and at J to 2 bases, leaving 8 bases not matched to a gene. The CDR3 runs to 17 residues. The germline gives CDR1 SGHAT, CDR2 FQNNGV. In nucleotides, the CDR3 is TGTGCCAGCAGCTCCTTTACCGGGACAGGGGCCTACAATGAGCAGTTCTTC. As protein: CASSSFTGTGAYNEQFF.

The rearrangement links TRBV27 to TRBJ2-7, with 8 bases aligning to TRBD1. V lost 3 bases, J lost 2 bases, and 9 bases stayed unmatched. Germline CDR1 is MNHEY and CDR2 is SMNVEV (reference sequence). The length of the CDR3 is 16 residues. CDR3 residues: CASSLPGTGSPYEQYF. DNA for the CDR3: TGTGCCAGCAGTTTGCCTGGGACAGGCTCTCCCTACGAGCAGTACTTC.

This clone has only a few counts. V usage is TRBV4-2 and J usage is TRBJ2-1; D ambiguous. Germline V gene lookup returns CDR1 LGHNA and CDR2 YNFKEQ. With 4 bases removed from V and 7 bases from J, the gap between germline ends came to 8 bases. The CDR3 is 12 residues long. CDR3 in amino acids: CASSPTGNEQFF. The CDR3 bases are TGTGCCAGCAGCCCGACTGGGAATGAGCAGTTCTTC.

V gene TRBV4-3 combines with J gene TRBJ1-4, with 7 bases lining up with TRBD1. Germline trimming cut 4 bases from V and 8 bases from J; bases unmatched to any gene: 10. The germline CDR1 and CDR2 sequences are LGHNA and YSLEER. This CDR3 region has 15 residues. This CDR3 reads CASSREQGKGEKLFF. CDR3 DNA: TGCGCCAGCAGCCGGGAACAGGGGAAAGGAGAAAAACTGTTTTTT.

This clone was observed a handful of times. This rearrangement joins TRBV5-1 to TRBJ2-7; D gene uncertain. CDR1 is SGHRS and CDR2 is YFSETQ in the germline V gene. CDR3 size: 13 residues. V lost 2 bases, J lost 5 bases, and 11 bases lay in between. Written as DNA, the CDR3 is TGCGCCAGCAGCTTTGGCCGTCTCGACGAGCAGTACTTC. This gives the protein CASSFGRLDEQYF.

The rearrangement uses TRBV7-2 and TRBJ2-6, with 12 bases fitting TRBD1. With 11 bases clipped from V and 2 bases from J, the junction kept 4 bases outside the gene matches. This CDR3 is built from 15 residues. CDR1 and CDR2 from the germline V gene are SGHTA and FQGNSA. CDR3 in amino acids: CAGDRGRAGANVLTF. CDR3 DNA sequence: TGTGCCGGGGACAGGGGGCGCGCTGGGGCCAACGTCCTGACTTTC.

This chain links TRBV7-2 with TRBJ2-4; 9 nucleotides agree with TRBD1. V was clipped by 8 bases and J by 8 bases; unmatched bases: 13. CDR1 is SGHTA, CDR2 FQGNSA, per germline. The CDR3 extends over 15 amino acids. CDR3 amino acids: CASLKGGQGSYIQYF. CDR3 DNA: TGTGCCAGCCTAAAAGGGGGACAGGGCAGTTACATTCAGTACTTC.